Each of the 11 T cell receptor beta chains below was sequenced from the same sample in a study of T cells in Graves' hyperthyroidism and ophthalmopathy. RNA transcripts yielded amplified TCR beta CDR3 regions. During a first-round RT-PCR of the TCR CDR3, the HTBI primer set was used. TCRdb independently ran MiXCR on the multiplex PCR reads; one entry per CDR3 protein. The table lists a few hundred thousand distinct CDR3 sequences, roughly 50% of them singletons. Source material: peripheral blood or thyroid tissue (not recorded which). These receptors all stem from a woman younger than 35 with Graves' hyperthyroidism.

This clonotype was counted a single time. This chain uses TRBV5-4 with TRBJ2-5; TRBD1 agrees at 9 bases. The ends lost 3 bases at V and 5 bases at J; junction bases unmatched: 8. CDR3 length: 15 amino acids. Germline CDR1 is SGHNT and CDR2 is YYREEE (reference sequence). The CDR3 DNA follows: TGTGCCAGCAGCTCGACAGGGGGGAGACGGGAGACCCAGTACTTC. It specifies CASSSTGGRRETQYF.

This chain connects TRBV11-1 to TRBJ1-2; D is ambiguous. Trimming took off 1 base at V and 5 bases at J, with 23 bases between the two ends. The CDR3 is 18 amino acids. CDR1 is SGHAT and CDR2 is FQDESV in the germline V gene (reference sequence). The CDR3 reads CASSLESRLGGSRYGYTF. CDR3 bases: TGTGCCAGCAGCTTAGAGAGCCGCCTCGGAGGAAGTAGATATGGCTACACCTTC.

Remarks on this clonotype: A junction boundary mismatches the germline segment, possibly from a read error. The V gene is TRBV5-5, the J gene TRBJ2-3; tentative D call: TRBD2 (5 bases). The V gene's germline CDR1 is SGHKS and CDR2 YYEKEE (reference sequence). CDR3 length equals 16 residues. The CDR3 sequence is CASSPGRRLGTDTQYF. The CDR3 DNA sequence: TGCGCCAGCAGCCCCGGAAGGAGGCTGGGCACAGATACGCAGTATTTT.

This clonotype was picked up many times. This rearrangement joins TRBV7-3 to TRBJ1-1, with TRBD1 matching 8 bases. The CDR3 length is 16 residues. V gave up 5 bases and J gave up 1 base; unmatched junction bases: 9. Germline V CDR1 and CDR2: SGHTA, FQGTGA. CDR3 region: CASSLGTGYTNTEAFF. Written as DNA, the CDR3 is TGTGCCAGCAGCCTCGGGACAGGCTACACGAACACTGAAGCTTTCTTT.

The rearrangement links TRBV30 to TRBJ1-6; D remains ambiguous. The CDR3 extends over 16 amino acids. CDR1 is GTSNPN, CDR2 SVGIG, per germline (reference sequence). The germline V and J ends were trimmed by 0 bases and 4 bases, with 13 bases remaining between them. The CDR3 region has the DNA TGTGCCTGGAGTGTACTGGGGTTGGGGTATAATTCACCCCTCCACTTT. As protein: CAWSVLGLGYNSPLHF.

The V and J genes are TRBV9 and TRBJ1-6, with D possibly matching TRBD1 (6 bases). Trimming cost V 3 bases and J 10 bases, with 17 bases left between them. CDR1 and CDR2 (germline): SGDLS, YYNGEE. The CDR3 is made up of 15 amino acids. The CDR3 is CASSADGTPLSPLHF. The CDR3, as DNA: TGTGCCAGCAGCGCCGATGGGACACCACTCTCACCCCTCCACTTT.

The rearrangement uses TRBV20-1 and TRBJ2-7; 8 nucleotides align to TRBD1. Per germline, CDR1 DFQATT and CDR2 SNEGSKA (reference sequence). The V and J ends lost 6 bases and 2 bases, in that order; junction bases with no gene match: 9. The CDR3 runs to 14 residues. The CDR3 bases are TGCAGTGCCACAGGGGGGACTGAGCCCTACGAGCAGTACTTC. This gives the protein CSATGGTEPYEQYF.

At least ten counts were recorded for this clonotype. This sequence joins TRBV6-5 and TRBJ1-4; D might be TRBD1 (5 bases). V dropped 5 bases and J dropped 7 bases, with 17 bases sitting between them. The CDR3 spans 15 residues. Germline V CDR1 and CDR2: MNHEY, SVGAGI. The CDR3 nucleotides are TGTGCCAGCAGTGCCGCCGGGGGTAGGGCTGAAAAACTGTTTTTT. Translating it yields CASSAAGGRAEKLFF.

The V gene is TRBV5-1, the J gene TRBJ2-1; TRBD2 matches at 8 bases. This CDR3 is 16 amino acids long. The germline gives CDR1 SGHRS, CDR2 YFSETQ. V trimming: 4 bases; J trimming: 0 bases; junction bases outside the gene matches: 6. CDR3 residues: CASSLTSGSSYNEQFF. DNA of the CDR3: TGCGCCAGCAGCCTCACTAGCGGTAGCTCCTACAATGAGCAGTTCTTC.

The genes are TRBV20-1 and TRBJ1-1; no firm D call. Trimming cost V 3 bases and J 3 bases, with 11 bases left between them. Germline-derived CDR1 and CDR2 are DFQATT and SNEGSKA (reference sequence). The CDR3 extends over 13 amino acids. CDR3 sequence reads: CSARSQRDTEAFF. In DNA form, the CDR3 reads TGCAGTGCTAGGTCCCAGCGGGACACTGAAGCTTTCTTT.

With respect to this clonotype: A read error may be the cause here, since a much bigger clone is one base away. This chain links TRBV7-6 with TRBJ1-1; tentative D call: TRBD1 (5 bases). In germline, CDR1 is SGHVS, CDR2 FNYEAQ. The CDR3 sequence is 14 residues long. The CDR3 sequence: CAGSFREGPTEAFF. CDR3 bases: TGTGCCGGCAGCTTTAGGGAGGGGCCCACTGAAGCTTTCTTT.